The rows below give T cell receptor beta chains drawn from one sample of a study of T cells after yellow fever vaccination. TCRdb independently ran MiXCR on the 5' RACE reads; one entry per CDR3 protein. The table records hundreds of thousands of distinct CDR3 sequences, approximately 12% of them present only once. This sample comprised CD4+ T cells sorted from PBMCs, obtained 15 days after the yellow fever booster vaccination. Receptor source: a man between 18 and 29 years old who received the YFV17D yellow fever vaccine. Both conserved end residues are part of each CDR3. D genes are given only for firm matches. Rows give clone size only sometimes, using once, few, many, or a class for an expanded clone.

V	size	D	J	DNA	CDR3
TRBV30	-	-	TRBJ1-5	TGTGCCTGGAGCCGGCCGGGGAGGAGAAATCAGCCCCAGCATTTT	CAWSRPGRRNQPQHF
TRBV30	-	-	TRBJ2-1	TGTGCCTGGAGCTGGAGAAGGGACAATGAGCAGTTCTTC	CAWSWRRDNEQFF
TRBV20-1	-	-	TRBJ1-1	TGCAGTGCTAGAGCCCCCTGGAACGGTGAAGCTTTCTTT	CSARAPWNGEAFF
TRBV6-5	few	-	TRBJ2-5	TGTGCCAGCAGTTACTCTGGGGGGTTGGCAGAGACCCAGTACTTC	CASSYSGGLAETQYF
TRBV5-1	few	-	TRBJ2-3	TGCGCCAGCAGCCAGGGGGGCAGAGATACGCAGTATTTT	CASSQGGRDTQYF
TRBV5-1	many	-	TRBJ2-5	TGCGCCAGCAACCTACAGCCTTCGTCGGCCGAGACCCAGTACTTC	CASNLQPSSAETQYF
TRBV12-3/TRBV12-4	many	-	TRBJ1-2	TGTGCCAGCAGGATGACAGCTAACTATGGCTACACCTTC	CASRMTANYGYTF
TRBV18	few	-	TRBJ2-7	TGTGCCAGCTCACGGTCGACAGGCTCCTACGAGCAGTACTTC	CASSRSTGSYEQYF
TRBV20-1	-	-	TRBJ1-1	TGCAGTGCCTTAAACCGGAAGAACACTGAAGCTTTCTTT	CSALNRKNTEAFF
TRBV7-2	-	-	TRBJ1-1	TGTGCCAGCAGCTTTTTTTGGGGGGGTAGCACTGAAGCTTTCTTT	CASSFFWGGSTEAFF
TRBV6-2/TRBV6-3	once	-	TRBJ2-2	TGTGCCAGCAATAAAATCTCGGTTTACGGGGAGCTGTTTTTT	CASNKISVYGELFF
TRBV7-3	few	-	TRBJ2-1	TGTGCCAGCAGCTTTGTCGGTGGAACCTACAATGAGCAGTTCTTC	CASSFVGGTYNEQFF
TRBV5-4	few	TRBD2	TRBJ2-3	TGTGCCAGCAGCATCGGACTAGCGGGGGGGCCAGGGTCAGATACGCAGTATTTT	CASSIGLAGGPGSDTQYF
TRBV6-5	few	TRBD2	TRBJ2-3	TGTGCCAGCAGTCCACCGGGGGGACGGGAGTATTTT	CASSPPGGREYF
TRBV20-1	few	-	TRBJ1-2	TGCAGTGCGAAAAAAGGGGCAGCCACGTCTTATGGCTACACCTTC	CSAKKGAATSYGYTF
TRBV12-3/TRBV12-4	-	TRBD1	TRBJ1-2	TGTGCCAGCACCCAACAGGGGGGCCCCTATGGCTACACCTTC	CASTQQGGPYGYTF
TRBV12-3/TRBV12-4	-	-	TRBJ1-3	TGTGCCAGCAAACAGTATATCCACTCTGGAAACACCATATATTTT	CASKQYIHSGNTIYF
TRBV10-3	many	-	TRBJ2-5	TGTGCCATCAGTGCGTCCGGCAGGCAAGAGACCCAGTACTTC	CAISASGRQETQYF
TRBV12-5	few	-	TRBJ2-3	TGTGCTAGTGGCCCGGACAGACTTACAGATACGCAGTATTTT	CASGPDRLTDTQYF
TRBV6-5	few	TRBD2	TRBJ2-3	TGTGCCAGCAGCAACGGGGGGGCAGGTCGGTCAGATACGCAGTATTTT	CASSNGGAGRSDTQYF
TRBV4-3	-	TRBD2	TRBJ2-1	TGCGCCAGCAGCCTCCGACTAGCTCCCCCCTACAATGAGCAGTTCTTC	CASSLRLAPPYNEQFF
TRBV7-9	once	TRBD1	TRBJ2-4	TGTGCCAGCAGCCCCCTGACAGGGGCAGGCGACAAAAACATTCAGTACTTC	CASSPLTGAGDKNIQYF
TRBV7-3	few	-	TRBJ2-1	TGTGCCAGCAGCTTTGGAGGGGGGGCCCGGGATGAGCAGTTCTTC	CASSFGGGARDEQFF
TRBV11-2	-	-	TRBJ2-5	TGTGCCAGCAGCTTAGATTACGGAGGAGAGACCCAGTACTTC	CASSLDYGGETQYF
TRBV9	-	-	TRBJ1-3	TGTGCCAGCAGCGTCCGGGGTGGGGACACCATATATTTT	CASSVRGGDTIYF
TRBV6-1	many	TRBD1	TRBJ2-6	TGTGCCAGCAGTGCGACAGGGGCGCAAGGGGCCAACGTCCTGACTTTC	CASSATGAQGANVLTF
TRBV6-2/TRBV6-3	few	TRBD2	TRBJ2-1	TGTGCCAGCAAGAAGCGGGGGGACAATGAGCAGTTCTTC	CASKKRGDNEQFF
TRBV7-7	-	-	TRBJ2-1	TGTGCCAGCAGCCCTCGGGTAGTGGGGTACAATGAGCAGTTCTTC	CASSPRVVGYNEQFF
TRBV5-1	few	-	TRBJ1-4	TGCGCCAGCAGCTCGACAGGACGGGGTGAAAAACTGTTTTTT	CASSSTGRGEKLFF
TRBV25-1	many	-	TRBJ2-7	TGTGCCAGCAGTGAATACCCAGGCTACGAGCAGTACTTC	CASSEYPGYEQYF
TRBV6-6	-	-	TRBJ1-4	TGTGCCAGCAGCCGCATGGACGGTTCAACTAATGAAAAACTGTTTTTT	CASSRMDGSTNEKLFF
TRBV20-1	few	-	TRBJ1-5	TGCAGTGCTAGAGCCGGATCTCTAAATCAGCCCCAGCATTTT	CSARAGSLNQPQHF
TRBV15	-	-	TRBJ2-2	TGTGCCACCAGCAGAGATTTGCAGAGGAAGAACACCGGGGAGCTGTTTTTT	CATSRDLQRKNTGELFF
TRBV7-9	-	-	TRBJ1-1	TGTGCCAGCAGCCCCCTCTCAGCTTTCTTT	CASSPLSAFF
TRBV6-2/TRBV6-3	few	TRBD2	TRBJ2-1	TGTGCCAGCAGTTATCCCCTAGCGGGGGAGTCAGGAGAGCAGTTCTTC	CASSYPLAGESGEQFF
TRBV5-6	-	TRBD1	TRBJ1-5	TGTGCCAGCAGCCAGGGACAGACGGGCCCCCAGCATTTT	CASSQGQTGPQHF
TRBV5-1	-	-	TRBJ2-3	TGCGCCAGCAGAGAGGCTCCGGGGGGCACAGATACGCAGTATTTT	CASREAPGGTDTQYF
TRBV4-3	few	-	TRBJ2-2	TGCGCCAGCAGCCAAGATGGGTGGGGGGTACGGGAGCTGTTTTTT	CASSQDGWGVRELFF
TRBV29-1	few	-	TRBJ1-1	TGCAGCGTTGATAGGGCGAACACTGAAGCTTTCTTT	CSVDRANTEAFF
TRBV7-8	-	TRBD2	TRBJ2-1	TGTGCCAGCAGCCCTAGCGGGGGCCTTGATGATGAGCAGTTCTTC	CASSPSGGLDDEQFF
TRBV20-1	few	-	TRBJ2-3	TGCAGTGCTAGAGATGGCAGGGCGGGCACAGATACGCAGTATTTT	CSARDGRAGTDTQYF
TRBV7-9	few	TRBD1	TRBJ2-2	TGTGCCAGCAGCTCGGGACAGCAAACCGGGGAGCTGTTTTTT	CASSSGQQTGELFF
TRBV6-2/TRBV6-3	-	TRBD2	TRBJ2-5	TGTGCCAGCAGTTACGGTGTTAGCGGGAACCTCCAAGAGACCCAGTACTTC	CASSYGVSGNLQETQYF
TRBV20-1	-	-	TRBJ2-1	TGCAGTGCTAGTAACGGCTGGACCTACAATGAGCAGTTCTTC	CSASNGWTYNEQFF
TRBV14	-	-	TRBJ2-3	TGTGCCAGCAGCCAGGACCCTATGGATACGCAGTATTTT	CASSQDPMDTQYF
TRBV7-3	few	-	TRBJ2-5	TGTGCCAGCAGTAGGAACCCGGGGACCCAGTACTTC	CASSRNPGTQYF
TRBV6-2/TRBV6-3	-	-	TRBJ2-5	TGTGCCACCTACAGGGCAGGGTCCGAGACCCAGTACTTC	CATYRAGSETQYF
TRBV12-3/TRBV12-4	-	TRBD1	TRBJ2-1	TGTGCCAGCAGTGGGACCGGGACAGGGGGAGGAAATGAGCAGTTCTTC	CASSGTGTGGGNEQFF
TRBV20-1	many	TRBD1	TRBJ2-1	TGCAGTGCTAGGCAGGGGGCCTACTACAATGAGCAGTTCTTC	CSARQGAYYNEQFF
TRBV9	few	-	TRBJ2-3	TGTGCCAGCAGCGCCGGGGGATCTAGCACAGATACGCAGTATTTT	CASSAGGSSTDTQYF
TRBV6-5	-	-	TRBJ2-5	TGTGCCAGCGGAGCCTTGGGGCGGGAGACCCAGTACTTC	CASGALGRETQYF
TRBV3-1	-	TRBD1	TRBJ1-4	TGTGCCAGCAGCCAACCGGGACAGGATAATGAAAAACTGTTTTTT	CASSQPGQDNEKLFF
TRBV7-8	-	TRBD1	TRBJ1-6	TGTGCCAGCAGCGTGACAGGGGGGTGGGATTCACCCCTCCACTTT	CASSVTGGWDSPLHF